This record looks at one TCR beta chain sequence and its context. Its antigen is unidentified. Specified time point: late sampling 161 to 241 days after vaccination in three convalescent patients. Treatment indicated: roughly 10-day PBMC culture with coronavirus spike peptide pools or control peptides (ViraFEST assay). These data originate in a study of vaccination and CD4 T cells after COVID-19. At the level of the study: Median time from COVID diagnosis to post-COVID sampling was about 14 weeks (35 to 161).

The CDR3 is made up of 18 amino acids. CDR1 and CDR2 from the germline V gene are MNHNS and SASEGT. V dropped 6 bases and J dropped 2 bases, with 20 bases sitting between them. Researchers used the Oncomine TCR Beta short-read assay to sequence DNA from cultured CD4+ T cells. TCRdb re-derived calls from the PCR reads in MiXCR, one entry per CDR3 protein. The profile shows 15,000 or so distinct CDR3 sequences, over 40% of them singletons. The receptor's source is a human donor who had recovered from COVID-19. Here the sequenced sample was CD4+ T cells from blood, cultured in vitro, taken about 7 months after SARS-CoV-2 vaccination. The genes are TRBV6-1 and TRBJ2-6; possible D gene TRBD1, 6 bases. The CDR3 sequence: CASRSTGLVWAGANVLTF. DNA for the CDR3: TGTGCCAGCAGAAGCACAGGGCTGGTCTGGGCTGGGGCCAACGTCCTGACTTTC.